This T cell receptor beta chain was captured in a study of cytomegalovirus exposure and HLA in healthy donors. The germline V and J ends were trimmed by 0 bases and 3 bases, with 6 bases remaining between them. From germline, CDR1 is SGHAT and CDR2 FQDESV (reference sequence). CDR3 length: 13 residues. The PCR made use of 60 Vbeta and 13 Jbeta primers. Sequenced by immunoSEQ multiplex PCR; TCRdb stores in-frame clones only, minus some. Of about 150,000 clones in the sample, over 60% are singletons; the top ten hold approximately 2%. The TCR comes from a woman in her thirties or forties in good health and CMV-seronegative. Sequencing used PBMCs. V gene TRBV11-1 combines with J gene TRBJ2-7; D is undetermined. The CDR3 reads CASSLAAVYEQYF. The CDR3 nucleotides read TGTGCCAGCAGCTTAGCCGCAGTCTACGAGCAGTACTTC. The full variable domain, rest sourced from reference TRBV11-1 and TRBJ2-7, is EAEVAQSPRYKITEKSQAVAFWCDPISGHATLYWYRQILGQGPELLVQFQDESVVDDSQLPKDRFSAERLKGVDSTLKIQPAELGDSAMYLCASSLAAVYEQYFGPGTRLTVT.